This TCR beta chain was obtained from a study of monozygotic twins with inflammatory bowel disease. The CDR3 contains 15 residues. Germline CDR1 is MNHEY and CDR2 is SMNVEV (reference sequence). Across eight separate reactions for each sample, cDNA was made. For both chains, the TCRalpha and TCRbeta cDNA went through two nested PCRs of about 17 and 10 cycles. TCRdb derives one entry per CDR3 protein from the 5' RACE reads, leaving out DNA. The table for this sample gives some 330,000 distinct CDR3 sequences. General study points: No discrimination was achieved between different T cell subtypes. Any single strong signal or clonotype tied to IBD lacked support.

Regarding this clonotype: Its specificity is unknown.

The genes are TRBV27 and TRBJ2-7; with no DNA, the TCRdb D assignment of TRBD1 cannot be verified. This TCR was recovered from a human donor with ulcerative colitis or Crohn's disease, or a healthy co-twin of an affected twin (not recorded which). Sequencing was done on a sample of blood. The CDR3 spells CASSLSEDREHEQYF.